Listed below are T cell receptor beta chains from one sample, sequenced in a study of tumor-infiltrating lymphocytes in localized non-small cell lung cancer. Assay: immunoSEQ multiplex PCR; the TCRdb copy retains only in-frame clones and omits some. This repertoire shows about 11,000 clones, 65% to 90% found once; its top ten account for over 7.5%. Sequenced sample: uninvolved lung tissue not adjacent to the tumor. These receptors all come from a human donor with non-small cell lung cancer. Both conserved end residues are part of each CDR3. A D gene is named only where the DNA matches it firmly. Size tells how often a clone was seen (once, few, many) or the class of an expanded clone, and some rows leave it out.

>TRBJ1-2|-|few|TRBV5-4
TGTGCCAGCAGCTTAGGGATGTTGGGCAATGGCTACACCTTC
CASSLGMLGNGYTF
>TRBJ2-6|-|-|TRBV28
TGTGCCAGCAGTTTATGGTTCGGGGGTGCATCTGGGGCCAACGTCCTGACTTTC
CASSLWFGGASGANVLTF
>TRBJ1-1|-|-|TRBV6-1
TGTGCCAGCAGTGGACAGGTTAGCACTGAAGCTTTCTTT
CASSGQVSTEAFF
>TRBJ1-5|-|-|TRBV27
TGTGCCAGCAGTTTCCGACAGGCGAATCAGCCCCAGCATTTT
CASSFRQANQPQHF
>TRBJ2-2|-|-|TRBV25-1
TGTGCCAGCAGCCTCCAGCCGACGTTCGCGAACACCGGGGAGCTGTTTTTT
CASSLQPTFANTGELFF
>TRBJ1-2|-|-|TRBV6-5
TGTGCCAGCAGTTACTCACTCAGGGGTGGCTACACCTTC
CASSYSLRGGYTF
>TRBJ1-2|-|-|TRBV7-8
TGTGCCAGCAGCTTGAGACAGAGCAACTATGGCTACACCTTC
CASSLRQSNYGYTF
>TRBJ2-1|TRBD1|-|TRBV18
TGTGCCAGCTCACCACCGGGACAGGGCTACAATGAGCAGTTCTTC
CASSPPGQGYNEQFF
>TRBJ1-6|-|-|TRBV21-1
TGTGCCAGCAGAATGGGGCCAAGCTCCTATAATTCACCCCTCCACTTT
CASRMGPSSYNSPLHF
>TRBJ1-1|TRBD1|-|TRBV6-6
TGTGCCAGCAGTCCCGGACAGGGGGTGAGGAACACTGAAGCTTTCTTT
CASSPGQGVRNTEAFF
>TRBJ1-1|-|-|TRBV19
TGTGCCAGTAGTATACAACAGGGCACTGAAGCTTTCTTT
CASSIQQGTEAFF
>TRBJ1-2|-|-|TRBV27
TGTGCCAGCAGATTAGGGCACAGGCGGTTGGGGGGAGGCTACACCTTC
CASRLGHRRLGGGYTF
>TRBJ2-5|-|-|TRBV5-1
TGCGCCAGCAGCAGGGGACTTCAAGAGACCCAGTACTTC
CASSRGLQETQYF
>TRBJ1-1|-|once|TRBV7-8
TGTGCCAGCAGCTTTCAGGGAACTGAAGCTTTCTTT
CASSFQGTEAFF
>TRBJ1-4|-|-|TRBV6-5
TGTGCCAGCAGCCCGTATCCCGTTGGTGAAAAACTGTTTTTT
CASSPYPVGEKLFF
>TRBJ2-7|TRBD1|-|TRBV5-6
TGTGCCAGCAGCTTGCAGGGACAGGGGGCGTCCTACGAGCAGTACTTC
CASSLQGQGASYEQYF
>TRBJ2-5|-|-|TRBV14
TGTGCCAGCAGCCCCTTCGTAGGGGTAACCCAGTACTTC
CASSPFVGVTQYF
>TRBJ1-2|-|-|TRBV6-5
TGTGCCAGCAGCGAGGGACTGTCATCCTATGGCTACACCTTC
CASSEGLSSYGYTF
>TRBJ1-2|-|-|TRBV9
TGTGCCAGCAGCCCAGAGGGTCTAGAGACCTATGGCTACACCTTC
CASSPEGLETYGYTF
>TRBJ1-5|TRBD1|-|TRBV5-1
TGCGCCAGCAGCTTGGAGGGACAGATGGGTCAGCCCCAGCATTTT
CASSLEGQMGQPQHF
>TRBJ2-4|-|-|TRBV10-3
TGTGCCATCAGTGAGTCTGCAGCCAAAAACATTCAGTACTTC
CAISESAAKNIQYF
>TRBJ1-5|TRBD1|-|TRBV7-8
TGTGCCAGCAGCTTGGGACAGGGGAACGGGCAGCCCCAGCATTTT
CASSLGQGNGQPQHF
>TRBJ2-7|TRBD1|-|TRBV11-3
TGTGCCAGCAGCTTAACCGGGACAGAGAGTACCTACGAGCAGTACTTC
CASSLTGTESTYEQYF
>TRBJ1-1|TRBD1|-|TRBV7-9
TGTGCCAGCAGCCCGGACAGGGCGGCGAACACTGAAGCTTTCTTT
CASSPDRAANTEAFF
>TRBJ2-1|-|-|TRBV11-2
TGTGCCAGCAGCTTGGGACAAACCAATGAGCAGTTCTTC
CASSLGQTNEQFF
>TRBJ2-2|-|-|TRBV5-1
TGCGCCAGCAGAATTCCAGGGGGGGCGAACACCGGGGAGCTGTTTTTT
CASRIPGGANTGELFF
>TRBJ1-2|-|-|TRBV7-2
TGTGCCAGCAGCTTGAATAGCTATGGCTACACCTTC
CASSLNSYGYTF
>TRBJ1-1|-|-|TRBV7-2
TGTGCCAGCAGCTTCGTGAGGAACACTGAAGCTTTCTTT
CASSFVRNTEAFF
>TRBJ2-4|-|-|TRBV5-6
TGTGCCAGCAGCTTGTGGGGGGCCAAAAACATTCAGTACTTC
CASSLWGAKNIQYF
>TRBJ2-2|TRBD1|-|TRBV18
TGTGCCAGCTCAACGGCCGGACAGGGGTCCACCGGGGAGCTGTTTTTT
CASSTAGQGSTGELFF
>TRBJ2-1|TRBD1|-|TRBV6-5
TGTGCCATACGACAGGGAACCAATGAGCAGTTCTTC
CAIRQGTNEQFF
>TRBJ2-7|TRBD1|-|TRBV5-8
TGTGCCAGCAGCCCGGGACAGGGGTGGTACGAGCAGTACTTC
CASSPGQGWYEQYF
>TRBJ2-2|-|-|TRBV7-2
TGTGCCAGCAGCTTAGGCACCGGGGAGCTGTTTTTT
CASSLGTGELFF
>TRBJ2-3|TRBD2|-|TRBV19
TGTGCCAGTAGCCACTGGAGGTTAGCGGGGCCAGATACGCAGTATTTT
CASSHWRLAGPDTQYF
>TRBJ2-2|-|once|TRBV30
TGTGCCTGGACCCGCGGATTGACCACCGGGGAGCTGTTTTTT
CAWTRGLTTGELFF
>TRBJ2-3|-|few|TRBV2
TGTGCCAGCAGTGACCGGGGCACAGATACGCAGTATTTT
CASSDRGTDTQYF
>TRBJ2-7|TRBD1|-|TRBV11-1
TGTGCCAGCAGTTACGAACCGGGACAGGTCTACGAGCAGTACTTC
CASSYEPGQVYEQYF
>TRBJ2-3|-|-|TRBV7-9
TGTGCCAGCAGCCCAAGGACAGCAGATACGCAGTATTTT
CASSPRTADTQYF
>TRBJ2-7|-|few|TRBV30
TGTGCCTGGCAAGGAAACAGGGCTGGTGGGACCTACGAGCAGTACTTC
CAWQGNRAGGTYEQYF
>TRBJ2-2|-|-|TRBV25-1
TGTGCCAGCAGGTCGGACAACTCGAACACCGGGGAGCTGTTTTTT
CASRSDNSNTGELFF